Sequencing of this TCR beta chain was carried out in a study of identical twins. TCRdb analysed the 5' RACE reads with MiXCR anew, one entry per CDR3 protein. The sample lists about 300,000 distinct CDR3 sequences; roughly an eighth were seen once. V shed 5 bases and J shed 9 bases, with 17 bases lying between them. CDR3 length: 13 amino acids. Germline loops: CDR1 SGDLS, CDR2 YYNGEE. This sample also belongs to another study, concerning yellow fever vaccine responses in identical twins.

The source of this sequence is a woman aged 18-35 years in good health. The sample consisted of CD8+ T cells sorted from blood. The chain employs TRBV9 and TRBJ1-2, with D tentatively TRBD1 (6 bases). The DNA of the CDR3 is TGTGCCAGCAGGACCACGGACAGTCCTAGCTACACCTTC. It is translated as CASRTTDSPSYTF.